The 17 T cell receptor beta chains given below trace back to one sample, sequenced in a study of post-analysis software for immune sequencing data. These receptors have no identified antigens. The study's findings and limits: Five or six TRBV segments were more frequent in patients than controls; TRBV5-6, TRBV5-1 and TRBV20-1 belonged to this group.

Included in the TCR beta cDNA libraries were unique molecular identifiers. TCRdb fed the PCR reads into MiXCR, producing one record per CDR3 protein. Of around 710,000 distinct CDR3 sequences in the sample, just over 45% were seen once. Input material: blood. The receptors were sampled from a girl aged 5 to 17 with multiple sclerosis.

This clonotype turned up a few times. DNA of the CDR3: TGTGCCACCAGCAGAGATCTCCCGGGGAGCTCCTACGAGCAGTACTTC. Its translation is CATSRDLPGSSYEQYF. V gene TRBV15 combines with J gene TRBJ2-7; maybe TRBD2 (5 bases). Germline values: CDR1 LNHNV, CDR2 YYDKDF (reference sequence). This CDR3 is built from 16 residues. V shed 0 bases and J shed 0 bases, with 12 bases lying between them.

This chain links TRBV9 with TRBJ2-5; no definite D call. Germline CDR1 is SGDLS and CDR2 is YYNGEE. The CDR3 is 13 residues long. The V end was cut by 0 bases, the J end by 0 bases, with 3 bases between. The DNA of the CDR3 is TGTGCCAGCAGCGTAGTTGACCAAGAGACCCAGTACTTC. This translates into CASSVVDQETQYF.

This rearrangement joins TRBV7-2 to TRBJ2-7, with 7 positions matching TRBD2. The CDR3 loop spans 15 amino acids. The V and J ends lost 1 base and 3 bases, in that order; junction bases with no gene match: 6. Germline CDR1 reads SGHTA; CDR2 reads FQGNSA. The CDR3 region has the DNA TGTGCCAGCAGCTTAGTGGGCGGGAGTCACTACGAGCAGTACTTC. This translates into CASSLVGGSHYEQYF.

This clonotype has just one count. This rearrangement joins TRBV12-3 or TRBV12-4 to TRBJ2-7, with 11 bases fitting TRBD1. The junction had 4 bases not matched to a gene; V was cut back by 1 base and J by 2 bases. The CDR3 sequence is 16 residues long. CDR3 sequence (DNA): TGTGCCAGCAGTTTAGAAAGGACAGGGGGCACCTACGAGCAGTACTTC. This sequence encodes CASSLERTGGTYEQYF.

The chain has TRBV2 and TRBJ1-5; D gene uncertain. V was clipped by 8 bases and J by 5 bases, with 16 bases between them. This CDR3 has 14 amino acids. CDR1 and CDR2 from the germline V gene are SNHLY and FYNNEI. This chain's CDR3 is CASSPDPSYQPQHF. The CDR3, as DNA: TGTGCCAGCTCCCCGGATCCCTCTTATCAGCCCCAGCATTTT.

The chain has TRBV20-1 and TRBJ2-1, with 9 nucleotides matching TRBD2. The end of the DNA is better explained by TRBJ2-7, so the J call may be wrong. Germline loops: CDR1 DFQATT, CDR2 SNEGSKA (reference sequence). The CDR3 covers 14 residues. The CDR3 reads CSARYSGGYNEQYF. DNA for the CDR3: TGCAGTGCTAGATATAGCGGGGGCTACAATGAGCAGTACTTC.

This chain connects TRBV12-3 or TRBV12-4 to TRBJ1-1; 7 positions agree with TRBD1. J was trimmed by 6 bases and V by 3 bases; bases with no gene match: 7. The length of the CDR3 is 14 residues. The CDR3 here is CASSFWGQQAEAFF. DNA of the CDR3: TGTGCCAGCAGTTTTTGGGGACAGCAAGCTGAAGCTTTCTTT.

CDR3 region: CASGKLGYQETQYF. DNA of the CDR3: TGTGCCAGCGGTAAACTAGGTTACCAAGAGACCCAGTACTTC. The gene calls are TRBV6-5 and TRBJ2-5, with D possibly TRBD2 on 5 matching bases. The CDR3 has 14 amino acids. Per germline, CDR1 MNHEY and CDR2 SVGAGI. Trimming pared 8 bases from V and 0 bases from J, leaving 13 bases between.

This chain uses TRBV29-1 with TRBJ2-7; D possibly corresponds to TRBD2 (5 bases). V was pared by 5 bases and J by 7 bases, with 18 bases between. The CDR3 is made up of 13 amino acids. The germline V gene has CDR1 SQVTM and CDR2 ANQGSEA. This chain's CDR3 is CSVKRYAYNEQYF. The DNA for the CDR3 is TGCAGCGTTAAGCGGTACGCCTACAATGAGCAGTACTTC.

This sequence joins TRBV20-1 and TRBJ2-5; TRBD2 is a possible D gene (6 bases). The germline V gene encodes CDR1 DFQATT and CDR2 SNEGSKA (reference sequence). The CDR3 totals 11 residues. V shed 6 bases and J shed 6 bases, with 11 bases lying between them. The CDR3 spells CSAHGGKTQYF. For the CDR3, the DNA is TGCAGTGCCCACGGGGGAAAGACCCAGTACTTC.

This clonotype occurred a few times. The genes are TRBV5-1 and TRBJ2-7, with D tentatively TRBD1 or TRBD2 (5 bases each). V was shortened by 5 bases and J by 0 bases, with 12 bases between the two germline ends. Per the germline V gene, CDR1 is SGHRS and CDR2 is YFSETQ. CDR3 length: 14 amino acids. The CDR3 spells CASRTGQNSYEQYF. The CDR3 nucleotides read TGCGCCAGCAGGACGGGGCAGAACTCCTACGAGCAGTACTTC. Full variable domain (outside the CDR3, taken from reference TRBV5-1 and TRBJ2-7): KAGVTQTPRYLIKTRGQQVTLSCSPISGHRSVSWYQQTPGQGLQFLFEYFSETQRNKGNFPGRFSGRQFSNSRSEMNVSTLELGDSALYLCASRTGQNSYEQYFGPGTRLTVT.

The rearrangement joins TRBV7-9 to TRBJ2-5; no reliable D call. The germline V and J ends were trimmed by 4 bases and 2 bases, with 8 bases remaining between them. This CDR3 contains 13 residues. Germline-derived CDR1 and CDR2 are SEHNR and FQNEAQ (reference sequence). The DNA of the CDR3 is TGTGCCAGCAGCTCTTGGGGTCAAGAGACCCAGTACTTC. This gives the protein CASSSWGQETQYF.

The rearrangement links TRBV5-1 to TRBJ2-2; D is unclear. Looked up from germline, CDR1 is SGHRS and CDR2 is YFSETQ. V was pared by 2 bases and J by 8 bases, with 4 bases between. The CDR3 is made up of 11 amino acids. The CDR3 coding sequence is TGCGCCAGCAGCTTTCTGGGGGAGCTGTTTTTT. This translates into CASSFLGELFF. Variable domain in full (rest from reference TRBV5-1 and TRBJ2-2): KAGVTQTPRYLIKTRGQQVTLSCSPISGHRSVSWYQQTPGQGLQFLFEYFSETQRNKGNFPGRFSGRQFSNSRSEMNVSTLELGDSALYLCASSFLGELFFGEGSRLTVL.

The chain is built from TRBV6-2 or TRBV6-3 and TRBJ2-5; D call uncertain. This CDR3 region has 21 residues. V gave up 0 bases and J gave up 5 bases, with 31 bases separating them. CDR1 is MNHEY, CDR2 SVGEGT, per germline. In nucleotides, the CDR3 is TGTGCCAGCAGTTACTCGAGAATCGAAGGTAGTGGCAACCCCCGGCTGGAGACCCAGTACTTC. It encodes CASSYSRIEGSGNPRLETQYF.

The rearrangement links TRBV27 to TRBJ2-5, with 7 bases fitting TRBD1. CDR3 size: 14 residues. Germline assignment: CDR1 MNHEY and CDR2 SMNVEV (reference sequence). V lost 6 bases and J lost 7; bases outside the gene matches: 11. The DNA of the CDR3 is TGTGCCAGCAGGGTGACAGGGACGGCGGGGACCCAGTACTTC. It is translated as CASRVTGTAGTQYF.

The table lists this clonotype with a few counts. This chain's CDR3 is CASSLDTGGFYGYTF. Here the CDR3 DNA reads TGTGCCAGCAGCTTGGATACAGGAGGTTTTTATGGCTACACCTTC. This chain uses TRBV5-6 with TRBJ1-2; perhaps TRBD1 as D (5 bases). The germline V and J ends were trimmed by 0 bases and 5 bases, with 14 bases remaining between them. Germline-derived CDR1 and CDR2 are SGHDT and YYEEEE. CDR3 length: 15 residues.

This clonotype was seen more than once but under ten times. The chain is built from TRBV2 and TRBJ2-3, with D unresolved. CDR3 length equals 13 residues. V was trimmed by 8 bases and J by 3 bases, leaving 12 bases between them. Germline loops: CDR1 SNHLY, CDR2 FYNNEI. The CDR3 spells CASFRRGTDTQYF. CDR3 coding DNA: TGTGCCAGCTTCCGACGAGGTACAGATACGCAGTATTTT.